This entry is about one T cell receptor beta chain. The data derive from a study of blood T cell repertoires in COVID-19. Across the whole study: Acute-phase and convalescent COVID-19 samples originated in the United States, Italy and Spain.

Study processing details: Reference gene primer amplification yielded estimated nucleated cell counts. Generated by immunoSEQ multiplex PCR, the TCRdb table keeps only in-frame clones and is missing some. For V, J and clone size, that table is used; D and trimming come from the DNA. Of around 50,000 clones in the sample, over 65% were seen once. Unmatched junction bases numbered 6, after V lost 3 bases and J lost 6 bases. Germline assignment: CDR1 MNHEY and CDR2 SMNVEV (reference sequence). The CDR3 sequence is 16 residues long. This receptor was obtained from a human donor in a cohort sampled during active COVID-19. The genes are TRBV27 and TRBJ2-2, with 11 bases fitting TRBD1. Sequenced: peripheral blood. The CDR3 spells CASSFPGQGVAGELFF. Written as DNA, the CDR3 is TGTGCCAGCAGTTTCCCGGGACAGGGGGTAGCCGGGGAGCTGTTTTTT.